Each of the 6 T cell receptor beta chains below was sequenced from the same sample in a study of shared clonotypes between healthy human individuals (dated by TCRdb to about 2020). The library came from the immunoSEQ multiplex PCR assay. In its TCRdb copy, this immuneACCESS table keeps in-frame sequences only and misses some clones. Where compared with another copy, unresolved V genes explain less than half of these, and the others have no known cause. This sample gives roughly 490,000 clones in total; 79% of them show up just once. Less than 15% of the sample lies in the top ten. The sequencing sample was made of PBMCs. These receptors came from a woman aged 35 to 49 in good health. Some clones in this sample may be carry-over from other donors' samples.

This chain uses TRBV14 with TRBJ1-2, with 7 bases aligning to TRBD1. Trimming removed 3 bases from V and 4 bases from J; junction bases left unmatched: 8. The CDR3 runs to 15 residues. Germline V gives CDR1 SGHDN, CDR2 FVKESK. The CDR3 here is CASSQTRGFGYGYTF. In nucleotides, the CDR3 is TGTGCCAGCAGCCAGACCAGGGGGTTCGGCTATGGCTACACCTTC. The variable domain in full, with the rest retrieved from reference TRBV14 and TRBJ1-2, is EAGVTQFPSHSVIEKGQTVTLRCDPISGHDNLYWYRRVMGKEIKFLLHFVKESKQDESGMPNNRFLAERTGGTYSTLKVQPAELEDSGVYFCASSQTRGFGYGYTFGSGTRLTVV.

The V and J genes are TRBV5-1 and TRBJ1-1, with D perhaps TRBD1 (5 bases). The CDR3 sequence is 13 residues long. Per the germline V gene, CDR1 is SGHRS and CDR2 is YFSETQ. Trimming took 0 bases from V and 6 from J, leaving 9 bases between them. The CDR3 spells CASSLELGAEAFF. The CDR3 coding sequence is TGCGCCAGCAGCTTGGAATTGGGGGCTGAAGCTTTCTTT.

V usage is TRBV6-1 and J usage is TRBJ1-2, with D tentatively TRBD1 (5 bases). The CDR3 is 15 residues long. The germline CDR1 and CDR2 sequences are MNHNS and SASEGT. V lost 3 bases and J 4 bases, leaving 15 bases between the germline ends. Here the CDR3 reads CASSDWAQATYGYTF. The DNA of the CDR3 is TGTGCCAGCAGTGATTGGGCACAGGCGACCTATGGCTACACCTTC.

Regarding this clone: A much bigger clone sits one base away, suggesting this may be a read error. J is TRBJ1-1 and V is TRBV30; 8 bases fit TRBD1. The CDR3 covers 13 residues. The germline gives CDR1 GTSNPN, CDR2 SVGIG (reference sequence). V trimming: 3 bases; J trimming: 5 bases; junction bases outside the gene matches: 5. Written as DNA, the CDR3 is TGTGCCTGGAGGAGGACAGGGCGAACTGAAGCTTTCTTT. It translates to CAWRRTGRTEAFF.

The chain has TRBV4-2 and TRBJ2-2; D not certain. There are 16 residues in the CDR3. The ends were cut back, 0 bases at V and 3 bases at J, with 11 bases in the middle. The V gene's germline CDR1 is LGHNA and CDR2 YNFKEQ. The CDR3 here is CASSQDPGSYTGELFF. As DNA, the CDR3 is TGTGCCAGCAGCCAAGATCCCGGATCCTACACCGGGGAGCTGTTTTTT.

This clone has a count of ten or more. The chain employs TRBV5-1 and TRBJ2-5, with 8 bases identical to TRBD1. Germline V gene data show CDR1 as SGHRS and CDR2 as YFSETQ. The J segment lost 4 bases and the V segment lost 2 bases, leaving 13 bases of the junction unmatched. CDR3 length: 17 amino acids. CDR3 bases: TGCGCCAGCAGCTTAATCCAGCAGGGGGCCCTGGGAGAGACCCAGTACTTC. Its translation is CASSLIQQGALGETQYF. The variable domain in full, completed from reference TRBV5-1 and TRBJ2-5, reads KAGVTQTPRYLIKTRGQQVTLSCSPISGHRSVSWYQQTPGQGLQFLFEYFSETQRNKGNFPGRFSGRQFSNSRSEMNVSTLELGDSALYLCASSLIQQGALGETQYFGPGTRLLVL.